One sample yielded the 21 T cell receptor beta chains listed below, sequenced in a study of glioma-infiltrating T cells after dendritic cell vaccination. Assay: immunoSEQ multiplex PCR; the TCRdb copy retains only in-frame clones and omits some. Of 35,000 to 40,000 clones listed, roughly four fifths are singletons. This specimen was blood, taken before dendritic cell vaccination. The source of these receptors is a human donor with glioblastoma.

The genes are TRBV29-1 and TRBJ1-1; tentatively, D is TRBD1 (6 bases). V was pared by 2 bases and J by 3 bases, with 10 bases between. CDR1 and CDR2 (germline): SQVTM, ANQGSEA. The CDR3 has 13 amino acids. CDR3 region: CSVEQGPYTEAFF. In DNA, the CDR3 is TGCAGCGTTGAACAGGGGCCATACACTGAAGCTTTCTTT.

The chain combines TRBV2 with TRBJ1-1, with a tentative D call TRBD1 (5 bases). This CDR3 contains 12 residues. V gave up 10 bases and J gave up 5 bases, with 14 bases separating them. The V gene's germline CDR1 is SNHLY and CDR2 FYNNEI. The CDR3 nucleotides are TGTGCCAACCGGGGGTACGGGACTGAAGCTTTCTTT. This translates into CANRGYGTEAFF.

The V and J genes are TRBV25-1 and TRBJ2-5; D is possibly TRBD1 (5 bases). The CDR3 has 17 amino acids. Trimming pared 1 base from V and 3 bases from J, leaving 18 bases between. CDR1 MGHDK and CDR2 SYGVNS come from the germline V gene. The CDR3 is CASSEWAQGRAKETQYF. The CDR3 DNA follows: TGTGCCAGCAGTGAATGGGCCCAGGGCAGGGCGAAAGAGACCCAGTACTTC.

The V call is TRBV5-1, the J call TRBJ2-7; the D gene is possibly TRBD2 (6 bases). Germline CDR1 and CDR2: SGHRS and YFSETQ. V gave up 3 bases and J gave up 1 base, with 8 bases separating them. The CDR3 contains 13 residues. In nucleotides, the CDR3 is TGCGCCAGCAGCTGGGGAGGATCCTACGAGCAGTACTTC. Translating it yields CASSWGGSYEQYF.

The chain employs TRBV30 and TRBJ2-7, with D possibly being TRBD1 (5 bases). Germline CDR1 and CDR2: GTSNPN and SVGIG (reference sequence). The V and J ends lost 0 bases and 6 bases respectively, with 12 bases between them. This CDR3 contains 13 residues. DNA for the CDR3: TGTGCCTGGAGTGTACGGCAGGGATCCGAGCAGTACTTC. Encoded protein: CAWSVRQGSEQYF.

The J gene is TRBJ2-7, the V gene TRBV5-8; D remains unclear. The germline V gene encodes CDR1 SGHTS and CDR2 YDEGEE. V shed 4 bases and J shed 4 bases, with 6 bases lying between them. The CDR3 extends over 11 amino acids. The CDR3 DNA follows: TGTGCCAGCAGCATCCGGTACGAGCAGTACTTC. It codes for CASSIRYEQYF.

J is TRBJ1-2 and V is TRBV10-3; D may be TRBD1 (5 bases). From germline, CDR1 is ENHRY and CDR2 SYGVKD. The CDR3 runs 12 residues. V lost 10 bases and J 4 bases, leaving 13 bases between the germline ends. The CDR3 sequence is CATGQGSYGYTF. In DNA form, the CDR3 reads TGTGCCACCGGTCAGGGAAGCTATGGCTACACCTTC.

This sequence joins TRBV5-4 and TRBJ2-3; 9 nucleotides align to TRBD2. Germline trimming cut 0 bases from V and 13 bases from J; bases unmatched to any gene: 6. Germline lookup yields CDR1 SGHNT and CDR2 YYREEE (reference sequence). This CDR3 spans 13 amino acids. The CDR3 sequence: CASSLEVGTSKYF. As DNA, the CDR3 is TGTGCCAGCAGCTTGGAGGTCGGGACTAGCAAGTATTTT.

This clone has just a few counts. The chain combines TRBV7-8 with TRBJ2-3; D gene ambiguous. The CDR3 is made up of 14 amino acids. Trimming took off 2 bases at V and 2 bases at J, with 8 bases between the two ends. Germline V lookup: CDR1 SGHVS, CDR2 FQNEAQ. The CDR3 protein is CASSLSLNTDTQYF. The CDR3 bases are TGTGCCAGCAGCTTATCGCTAAACACAGATACGCAGTATTTT.

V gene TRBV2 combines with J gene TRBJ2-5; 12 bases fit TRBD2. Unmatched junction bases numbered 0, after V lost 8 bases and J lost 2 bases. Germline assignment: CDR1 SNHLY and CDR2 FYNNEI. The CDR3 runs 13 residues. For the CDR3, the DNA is TGTGCCAGCGGGACTAGCGGGCAAGAGACCCAGTACTTC. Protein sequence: CASGTSGQETQYF. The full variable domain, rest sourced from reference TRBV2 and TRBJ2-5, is EPEVTQTPSHQVTQMGQEVILRCVPISNHLYFYWYRQILGQKVEFLVSFYNNEISEKSEIFDDQFSVERPDGSNFTLKIRSTKLEDSAMYFCASGTSGQETQYFGPGTRLLVL.

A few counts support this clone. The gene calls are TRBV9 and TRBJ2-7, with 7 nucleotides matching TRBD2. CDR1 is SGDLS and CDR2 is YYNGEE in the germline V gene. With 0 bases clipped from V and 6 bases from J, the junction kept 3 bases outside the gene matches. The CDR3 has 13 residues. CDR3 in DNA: TGTGCCAGCAGCGTAGCGTGGACTAGCGAGCAGTACTTC. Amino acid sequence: CASSVAWTSEQYF.

The CDR3, as DNA: TGCGCCAGCAGCTTGGAAGCAGGGGTGGCCAAAAACATTCAGTACTTC. Translation gives CASSLEAGVAKNIQYF. The chain is built from TRBV5-1 and TRBJ2-4, with a weak D call TRBD1 (6 bases). This CDR3 is 16 amino acids long. V lost 0 bases and J lost 1, with 11 bases in between. Germline lookup yields CDR1 SGHRS and CDR2 YFSETQ.

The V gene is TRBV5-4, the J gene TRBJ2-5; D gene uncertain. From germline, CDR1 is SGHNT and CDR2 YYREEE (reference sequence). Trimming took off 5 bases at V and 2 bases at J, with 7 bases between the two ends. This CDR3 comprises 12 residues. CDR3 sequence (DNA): TGTGCCAGCAGGCAGAATCAAGAGACCCAGTACTTC. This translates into CASRQNQETQYF. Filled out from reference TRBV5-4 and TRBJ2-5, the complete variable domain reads ETGVTQSPTHLIKTRGQQVTLRCSSQSGHNTVSWYQQALGQGPQFIFQYYREEENGRGNFPPRFSGLQFPNYSSELNVNALELDDSALYLCASRQNQETQYFGPGTRLLVL.

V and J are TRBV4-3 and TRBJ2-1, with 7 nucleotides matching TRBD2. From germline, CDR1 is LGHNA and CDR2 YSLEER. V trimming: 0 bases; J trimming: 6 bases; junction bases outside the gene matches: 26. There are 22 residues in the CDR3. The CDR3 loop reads CASSQDRSWGGPDSVTANEQFF. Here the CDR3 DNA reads TGCGCCAGCAGCCAAGATCGGTCGTGGGGAGGGCCGGATTCGGTCACGGCCAATGAGCAGTTCTTC.

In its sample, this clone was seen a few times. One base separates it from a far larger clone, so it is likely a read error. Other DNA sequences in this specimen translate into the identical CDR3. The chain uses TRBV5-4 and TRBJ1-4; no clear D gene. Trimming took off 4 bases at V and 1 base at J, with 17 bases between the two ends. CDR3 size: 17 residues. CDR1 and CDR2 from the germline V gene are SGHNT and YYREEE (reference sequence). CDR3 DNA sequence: TGTGCCAGCAGCCAGAGAGCTAGGCCGATAACTAATGAAAAACTGTTTTTT. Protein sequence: CASSQRARPITNEKLFF.

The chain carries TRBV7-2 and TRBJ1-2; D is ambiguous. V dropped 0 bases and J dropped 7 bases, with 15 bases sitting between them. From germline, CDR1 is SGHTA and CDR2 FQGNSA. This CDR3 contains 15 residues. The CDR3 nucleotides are TGTGCCAGCAGCTTAGCGGAGGTACTGGTGGCTGGCTACACCTTC. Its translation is CASSLAEVLVAGYTF.

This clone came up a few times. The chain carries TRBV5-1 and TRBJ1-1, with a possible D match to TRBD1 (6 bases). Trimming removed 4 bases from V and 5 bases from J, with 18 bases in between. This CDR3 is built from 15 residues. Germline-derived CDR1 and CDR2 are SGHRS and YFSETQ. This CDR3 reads CASSQDWGLGTEAFF. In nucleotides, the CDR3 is TGCGCCAGCAGCCAAGATTGGGGGCTGGGGACTGAAGCTTTCTTT.

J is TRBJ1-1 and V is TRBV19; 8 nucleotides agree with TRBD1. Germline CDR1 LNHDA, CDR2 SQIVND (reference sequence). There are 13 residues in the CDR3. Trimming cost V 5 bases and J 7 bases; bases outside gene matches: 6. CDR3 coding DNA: TGTGCCAGTAGTTCCGGGACAGGAGTTGAAGCTTTCTTT. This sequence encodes CASSSGTGVEAFF.

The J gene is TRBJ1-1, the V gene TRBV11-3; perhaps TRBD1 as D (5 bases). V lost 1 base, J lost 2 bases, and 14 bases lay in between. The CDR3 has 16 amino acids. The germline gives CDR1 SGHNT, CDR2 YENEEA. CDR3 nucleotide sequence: TGTGCCAGCAGCTTAGTTAGGTGGGGCTCCAACACTGAAGCTTTCTTT. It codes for CASSLVRWGSNTEAFF.

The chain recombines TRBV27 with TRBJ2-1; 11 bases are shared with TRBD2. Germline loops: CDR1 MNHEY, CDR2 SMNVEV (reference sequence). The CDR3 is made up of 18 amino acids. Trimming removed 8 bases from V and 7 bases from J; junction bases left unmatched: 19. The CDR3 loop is CASSVFGSGGASGNEQFF. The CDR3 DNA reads TGTGCCAGCTCCGTTTTTGGTAGCGGGGGGGCCTCTGGGAATGAGCAGTTCTTC.

The CDR3 coding sequence is TGTGCCAGCAGTAAACTAGAGACCCAGTACTTC. The encoded protein is CASSKLETQYF. V gene TRBV6-5 combines with J gene TRBJ2-5; D is undetermined. V was cut by 5 bases and J by 4 bases, with 5 bases left in between. The CDR3 sequence is 11 residues long. Germline CDR1 is MNHEY and CDR2 is SVGAGI.